The clone carrying this TCR beta chain came up many times. The sample originates from a study of response to subunit inactivated influenza vaccine. CDR1 and CDR2 (germline): DFQATT, SNEGSKA (reference sequence). The CDR3 totals 13 residues. The J segment lost 5 bases and the V segment lost 1 base, leaving 5 bases of the junction unmatched. In TCRdb, the RT-PCR reads were re-called with MiXCR into one record per CDR3 protein. This table holds about 500,000 distinct CDR3 sequences, approximately 7.2% found once. Sample: PBMCs from blood, taken about 24 months after vaccination. V gene TRBV20-1 combines with J gene TRBJ2-7; TRBD1 aligns across 7 bases. This clonotype originated in a man between 45 and 75 years old who received an inactivated influenza vaccine. The CDR3 nucleotides are TGCAGTGCTAGAGCCAGGGGGAGAAACGAGCAGTACTTC. Translated, it gives CSARARGRNEQYF.